The subject of this entry is one T cell receptor beta chain. Its antigen remains unknown. Those patients who had chemo-refractory metastatic non-small-cell lung cancer were given focal radiation along with CTLA-4 blockade through ipilimumab. Only in-frame clones appear in the TCRdb table, and some are missing; sequencing was by immunoSEQ multiplex PCR. The data contain about 100,000 clones, about four fifths of them singletons. Germline V gene data show CDR1 as MNHNS and CDR2 as SASEGT. This CDR3 comprises 14 residues. V lost 7 bases and J 4 bases, leaving 17 bases between the germline ends. These data come from a study of radiotherapy plus CTLA-4 blockade in lung cancer. On the study more broadly: Among enrolled patients, over 15% responded and roughly 28% achieved disease control.

Study-wide results and caveats: Early shifts in blood T cell clones, with interferon-beta, reportedly predicted response best. Expansion of tumor-derived TCR clones was observed in blood after radiotherapy plus ipilimumab.

This chain connects TRBV6-1 to TRBJ2-7; weak D call: TRBD2 (7 bases). The sequence was obtained from a human donor with non-small cell lung cancer who had stable disease on radiotherapy plus ipilimumab. The source material was peripheral blood, sampled from a patient treated with radiotherapy plus ipilimumab. CDR3 amino acids: CASTPGGHGYEQYF. CDR3 nucleotides: TGTGCCAGCACCCCCGGGGGGCACGGGTACGAGCAGTACTTC.